The rows below give T cell receptor beta chains drawn from one sample of a study of CD39 and CD103 CD8 tumor-infiltrating T cells. The method was immunoSEQ multiplex PCR; TCRdb's version includes in-frame clones alone and lacks a portion of them. The sample records about 2,500 clones, 72% being singletons. Sequenced input: CD39- CD103- CD8+ T cells sorted from the tumor. Receptors originate from a human donor with head and neck squamous cell carcinoma. Both conserved end residues are part of each CDR3. A D gene is named only where the DNA matches it firmly. Expanded clones get a size class; other rows say once, few or many, or leave the size out.

j_gene,v_gene,abundance,d_gene,CDR3nt,CDR3aa
TRBJ1-2,TRBV27,few,TRBD1,TGTGCCAGCAGTTTAGCCGGGACAGGGGATTTCTATGGCTACACCTTC,CASSLAGTGDFYGYTF
TRBJ1-5,TRBV27,few,TRBD1,TGTGCCAGCAGTTTAGTAGGCAGGGGGGGCAATCAGCCCCAGCATTTT,CASSLVGRGGNQPQHF
TRBJ1-6,TRBV6-5,once,-,TGTGCCAGCACCGCGGAGGGTTCCTATAATTCACCCCTCCACTTT,CASTAEGSYNSPLHF
TRBJ2-7,TRBV20-1,few,-,TGCAGTGCTAGCGATACCTACGAGCAGTACTTC,CSASDTYEQYF
TRBJ2-1,TRBV27,large,TRBD1,TGTGCCAGCAGTTTATCTGGGACAGCTTTTAACTCCTACAATGAGCAGTTCTTC,CASSLSGTAFNSYNEQFF
TRBJ1-1,TRBV5-1,few,TRBD1,TGCGCCAGCAGTTGGACAGGGGCCGAAGCTTTCTTT,CASSWTGAEAFF
TRBJ1-2,TRBV13,-,-,TGTGCCAGCAGCTCCGGACAGCTCCTCTATGGCTACACCTTC,CASSSGQLLYGYTF
TRBJ2-1,TRBV4-1,-,-,TGCGCCAGCAGCCAAGGGAATGAGCAGTTCTTC,CASSQGNEQFF
TRBJ1-5,TRBV6-1,-,TRBD1,TGTGCCAGCGAAGTAGGGACAGAAGAGACCCAGCCCCAGCATTTT,CASEVGTEETQPQHF
TRBJ2-7,TRBV4-1,once,TRBD2,TGCGCCAGCAGCCAAGCTTGGACTAGCGGGTACGAGCAGTACTTC,CASSQAWTSGYEQYF
TRBJ2-2,TRBV6-5,-,-,TGTGCCAGCAGTTCCGGGTACACCGGGGAGCTGTTTTTT,CASSSGYTGELFF
TRBJ2-3,TRBV7-9,few,-,TGTGCCAGCAGCTCAACCATGGGCCCCACAGATACGCAGTATTTT,CASSSTMGPTDTQYF
TRBJ2-7,TRBV28,-,TRBD2,TGTGCCAGCAGCTTAAGGCGGGGGGGCCTCTACGAGCAGTACTTC,CASSLRRGGLYEQYF
TRBJ2-1,TRBV29-1,few,-,TGCAGCGTTGAAGACAGGGTCTATGAGCAGTTCTTC,CSVEDRVYEQFF
TRBJ2-3,TRBV7-9,-,TRBD2,TGTGCCAGCAGCTTAGGCGTCGGCGGGGGGCGGGGAGATACGCAGTATTTT,CASSLGVGGGRGDTQYF
TRBJ2-7,TRBV27,-,-,TGTGCCAGCAGTTTAGGGCAGGGCAGCGAGCAGTACTTC,CASSLGQGSEQYF
TRBJ1-2,TRBV9,-,-,TGTGCCAGCAGCGTAGGGGGAAAAGGCTACTATGGCTACACCTTC,CASSVGGKGYYGYTF
TRBJ1-4,TRBV28,once,TRBD1,TGTGCCAGCAGTTTTTCTAGGGGGCCCGTTAATGAAAAACTGTTTTTT,CASSFSRGPVNEKLFF
TRBJ1-2,TRBV7-8,-,TRBD1,TGTGCCAGCAGCTTATTCCAGGGGGCCTACGGCTATGGCTACACCTTC,CASSLFQGAYGYGYTF
TRBJ1-1,TRBV4-1,-,-,TGCGCCAGCAGCCAGTGGCTGAGCACTGAAGCTTTCTTT,CASSQWLSTEAFF
TRBJ2-1,TRBV9,-,-,TGTGCCAGCAGCCCGGACCCGGGCATCTACAATGAGCAGTTCTTC,CASSPDPGIYNEQFF
TRBJ1-5,TRBV6-4,once,-,TGTGCCAGCAGGGGACTAGACAGGATAAATCAGCCCCAGCATTTT,CASRGLDRINQPQHF
TRBJ1-4,TRBV10-3,-,TRBD1,TGTGCCATCAGTGCAGGGGGCGAGATGGTTGAAAAACTGTTTTTT,CAISAGGEMVEKLFF
TRBJ2-7,TRBV7-3,few,-,TGTGCCAGCAGCTTAACGGGGAGCAACGAGCAGTACTTC,CASSLTGSNEQYF
TRBJ2-1,TRBV7-9,-,-,TGTGCCAGCAGCGCCCAGAACGGCAATGAGCAGTTCTTC,CASSAQNGNEQFF
TRBJ2-1,TRBV5-5,-,-,TGTGCCAGCAGCTTGGGACTTAGCTCCTACAATGAGCAGTTCTTC,CASSLGLSSYNEQFF
TRBJ1-1,TRBV28,-,-,TGTGCCAGCAGTTTATCGGTCCTAAACACTGAAGCTTTCTTT,CASSLSVLNTEAFF
TRBJ2-7,TRBV5-5,-,-,TGTGCCAGCAGCTTGGAGGTGGGGGGGCCGTACGAGCAGTACTTC,CASSLEVGGPYEQYF
TRBJ1-3,TRBV9,-,TRBD1,TGTGCCAGCAGCGACTCGGGACAGGACTACGTCTCTGGAAACACCATATATTTT,CASSDSGQDYVSGNTIYF
TRBJ2-5,TRBV5-1,large,-,TGCGCCAGCAGCTTGGGATTAGGGGCGGGTGAGACCCAGTACTTC,CASSLGLGAGETQYF
TRBJ2-1,TRBV5-1,few,-,TGCGCCAGCAGCTTTATCGGGGATGAGCAGTTCTTC,CASSFIGDEQFF